This T cell receptor (beta chain) originates from a study of blood T cell repertoires in COVID-19. Profiling relied on immunoSEQ multiplex PCR, and the TCRdb table lists in-frame clones only, not all of them. The sample has roughly 110,000 clones; 84% are singletons. This CDR3 has 15 residues. Per the germline V gene, CDR1 is SGHRS and CDR2 is YFSETQ. V lost 0 bases and J lost 11, with 20 bases in between. The sample comprised peripheral blood. The TCR originated in a woman aged 55-75 years with acute or convalescent COVID-19. V is TRBV5-1 and J is TRBJ1-1; possible D gene TRBD1, 6 bases. CDR3 amino acids: CASSLGDTPGKIAFF. In DNA, the CDR3 is TGCGCCAGCAGCTTGGGGGACACTCCAGGGAAAATTGCTTTCTTT.